This TCR beta chain was identified in a study of siplizumab effects on memory and regulatory T cells. Overall study: Paired mixed lymphocyte reactions received either siplizumab at 1 ug/mL or no drug. Study results and caveats: Under siplizumab, an average roughly 63% of mappable alloreactive CD4+ clones were Treg-derived, compared with over 25% in controls.

The repertoire was sequenced with immunoSEQ multiplex PCR; TCRdb's copy has only in-frame clones and lacks some. Of roughly 14,000 clones detected, more than 40% appear once; the ten largest clones hold around 8.6%. Kept together in coculture, the mixed lymphocyte reaction cells spent 5 to 6 days at 37°C. In the case of this clone: The antigen remains undetermined.

The sample was CFSE-low (dividing) CD4+ T cells sorted from an allogeneic mixed lymphocyte reaction. The source of this sequence is a human donor in good health; the cells came from an allogeneic mixed lymphocyte reaction.

CDR3: CASSLQAVSSYEQYF. The CDR3 DNA is TGCGCCAGCAGCTTGCAGGCAGTAAGCTCCTACGAGCAGTACTTC. The V gene is TRBV5-1, the J gene TRBJ2-5; D is undetermined. The J call may be wrong; the DNA end is better matched by TRBJ2-7. CDR3 length: 15 amino acids. Germline V gives CDR1 SGHRS, CDR2 YFSETQ.